The 19 T cell receptor beta chains below all came from one sample that was sequenced in a study of T cell repertoires in cytomegalovirus infection. TCRdb redid the calling of the reads with MiXCR, one entry per CDR3 protein. The table has roughly 700,000 distinct CDR3 sequences, around a third seen once. Antigen specificity for these receptors is unknown. Specimen: cultured PBMCs, collected from culture after CMV antigen stimulation. The receptors shown here come from a human donor in good health (CMV status not recorded). Some clones in this sample may be carry-over from other donors' samples.

V usage is TRBV27 and J usage is TRBJ2-2; no firm D call. The V end lost 7 bases, the J end lost 2 bases, and 17 bases lay between the germline ends. Germline V gives CDR1 MNHEY, CDR2 SMNVEV (reference sequence). The CDR3 runs to 16 residues. The CDR3 here is CASTMVALLNTGELFF. The CDR3 nucleotides are TGTGCCAGCACTATGGTGGCCTTACTAAACACCGGGGAGCTGTTTTTT.

This clonotype came up a few times. V and J are TRBV29-1 and TRBJ2-3; D is uncertain. The CDR3 spans 12 residues. Germline values: CDR1 SQVTM, CDR2 ANQGSEA. Trimming took off 5 bases at V and 6 bases at J, with 12 bases between the two ends. The CDR3 sequence is CSVCERYDTQYF. In DNA, the CDR3 is TGCAGCGTTTGTGAGCGCTACGATACGCAGTATTTT.

This clonotype was observed a handful of times. The V call is TRBV12-3 or TRBV12-4, the J call TRBJ2-4; D is ambiguous. The CDR3 has 14 residues. The V gene lost 4 bases and the J gene lost 8 bases, with 15 bases spanning the gap. The DNA of the CDR3 is TGTGCCAGCAGTTCTCTCCAATTCGCAGACATTCAGTACTTC. Residues: CASSSLQFADIQYF.

The chain employs TRBV4-3 and TRBJ2-2; D may be TRBD1 (5 bases). Trimming removed 1 base at V and 6 bases at J, with 6 bases between. The germline gives CDR1 LGHNA, CDR2 YSLEER. This CDR3 spans 13 amino acids. The DNA of the CDR3 is TGCGCCAGCAGCCAAGTCAGGGCCGGGGAGCTGTTTTTT. Its translation: CASSQVRAGELFF.

This clonotype has at least ten counts. The V call is TRBV7-2, the J call TRBJ2-5; D not resolved. Germline V gene sequence: CDR1 SGHTA, CDR2 FQGNSA. This CDR3 is built from 15 residues. V lost 1 base, J lost 2 bases, and 11 bases lay in between. CDR3 loop: CASSLGLVRQETQYF. As DNA, the CDR3 is TGTGCCAGCAGCTTAGGGTTAGTCAGGCAAGAGACCCAGTACTTC.

The chain is built from TRBV4-1 and TRBJ1-4, with TRBD1 matching 8 bases. This CDR3 region has 14 residues. Germline CDR1 and CDR2: MGHRA and YSYEKL. J was trimmed by 7 bases and V by 4 bases; bases with no gene match: 5. The CDR3 sequence is CASSRDRGAEKLFF. CDR3 coding DNA: TGCGCCAGCAGCCGCGACAGGGGTGCTGAAAAACTGTTTTTT.

The chain has TRBV7-8 and TRBJ2-7; 11 nucleotides align to TRBD2. CDR1 and CDR2 (germline): SGHVS, FQNEAQ. This CDR3 is 16 amino acids long. V lost 5 bases to trimming and J lost 1 base; unmatched junction nucleotides: 7. This CDR3 reads CASSPVAGGLSYEQYF. The CDR3, as DNA: TGTGCCAGCAGCCCTGTAGCGGGGGGGCTGTCCTACGAGCAGTACTTC. The variable domain in full, with the rest retrieved from reference TRBV7-8 and TRBJ2-7, is GAGVSQSPRYKVAKRGQDVALRCDPISGHVSLFWYQQALGQGPEFLTYFQNEAQLDKSGLPSDRFFAERPEGSVSTLKIQRTQQEDSAVYLCASSPVAGGLSYEQYFGPGTRLTVT.

CDR3 protein: CASSDDSPQVYEQFF. CDR3 bases: TGTGCCAGCAGTGATGACAGTCCTCAGGTATATGAGCAGTTCTTC. The chain links TRBV2 to TRBJ2-1; D is perhaps TRBD1 (5 bases). V shed 3 bases and J shed 8 bases, with 17 bases lying between them. The CDR3 runs to 15 residues. Germline CDR1 reads SNHLY; CDR2 reads FYNNEI. Full variable domain (rest looked up from reference TRBV2 and TRBJ2-1): EPEVTQTPSHQVTQMGQEVILRCVPISNHLYFYWYRQILGQKVEFLVSFYNNEISEKSEIFDDQFSVERPDGSNFTLKIRSTKLEDSAMYFCASSDDSPQVYEQFFGPGTRLTVL.

J is TRBJ1-5 and V is TRBV20-1; D not certain. Germline CDR1 DFQATT, CDR2 SNEGSKA (reference sequence). Trimming left V 3 bases short and J 7 bases short, with 13 bases between. The CDR3 runs 13 residues. The CDR3 protein is CSASLAVWQPQHF. The CDR3 region has the DNA TGCAGTGCTAGTTTGGCAGTCTGGCAGCCCCAGCATTTT.

This chain uses TRBV6-2 or TRBV6-3 with TRBJ2-7, with 8 positions matching TRBD2. CDR1 MNHEY and CDR2 SVGEGT come from the germline V gene. Trimming at V came to 3 bases and at J to 2 bases, leaving 15 bases not matched to a gene. This CDR3 is 18 amino acids long. CDR3 loop: CASSYNPRIAGRPYEQYF. In DNA, the CDR3 is TGTGCCAGCAGTTATAACCCCAGGATAGCGGGACGACCCTACGAGCAGTACTTC.

This clonotype was seen a few times. J is TRBJ2-2 and V is TRBV6-2 or TRBV6-3; D is unresolved. The V and J ends lost 0 bases and 4 bases respectively, with 3 bases between them. CDR1 and CDR2 from the germline V gene are MNHEY and SVGEGT. The CDR3 length is 13 residues. CDR3 DNA: TGTGCCAGCAGTTACTCTGCCACCGGGGAGCTGTTTTTT. It specifies CASSYSATGELFF.

This clonotype was counted at least ten times. The CDR3 DNA sequence: TGTGCCAGCAGCACCGGGCAGAAAAACATTCAGTACTTC. This gives the protein CASSTGQKNIQYF. This rearrangement joins TRBV7-2 to TRBJ2-4; the D is unclear. Between the trimmed V and J ends, which lost 5 bases and 4 bases, there was a span of 9 bases. There are 13 residues in the CDR3. Germline V lookup: CDR1 SGHTA, CDR2 FQGNSA.

The chain couples TRBV7-4 to TRBJ1-2, with D perhaps matching TRBD1 (6 bases). V lost 5 bases and J 4 bases, leaving 23 bases between the germline ends. This CDR3 is 17 amino acids long. Germline lookup yields CDR1 SGHVT and CDR2 SQSDAQ. CDR3 nucleotide sequence: TGTGCCAGCAGCGGTTCGACAGGCCCAAGCCGCCGCTATGGCTACACCTTC. This encodes CASSGSTGPSRRYGYTF.

This clonotype occurred a few times. The chain links TRBV20-1 to TRBJ2-7; 10 nucleotides agree with TRBD1. CDR1 and CDR2 (germline): DFQATT, SNEGSKA (reference sequence). The V segment lost 5 bases and the J segment 5 bases; nucleotides outside the gene matches: 9. The CDR3 sequence is 14 residues long. CDR3 loop: CSAERADRGNEQYF. The CDR3 bases are TGCAGTGCTGAAAGGGCGGACAGGGGGAACGAGCAGTACTTC.

This chain joins TRBV7-2 and TRBJ2-6; D call uncertain. There are 16 residues in the CDR3. CDR1 and CDR2 (germline): SGHTA, FQGNSA. V was clipped by 5 bases and J by 0 bases, with 11 bases between them. CDR3 protein: CASSGLVHSGANVLTF. The CDR3 DNA follows: TGTGCCAGCAGCGGTCTGGTGCACTCTGGGGCCAACGTCCTGACTTTC. The full variable domain, rest sourced from reference TRBV7-2 and TRBJ2-6, is GAGVSQSPSNKVTEKGKDVELRCDPISGHTALYWYRQSLGQGLEFLIYFQGNSAPDKSGLPSDRFSAERTGGSVSTLTIQRTQQEDSAVYLCASSGLVHSGANVLTFGAGSRLTVL.

The chain links TRBV20-1 to TRBJ2-7; D gene uncertain. CDR3 size: 17 residues. In germline, CDR1 is DFQATT, CDR2 SNEGSKA (reference sequence). The V end lost 0 bases, the J end lost 4 bases, and 22 bases lay between the germline ends. The CDR3 here is CSARDPLRLDRTYEQYF. The CDR3 coding sequence is TGCAGTGCTAGAGATCCGCTTCGATTGGACCGCACTTACGAGCAGTACTTC.

Details on this clonotype: The junction shows a germline mismatch at one end, possibly a read error. This sequence joins TRBV2 and TRBJ2-5, with D perhaps given as TRBD1 or TRBD2 (5 bases each). CDR1 is SNHLY, CDR2 FYNNEI, per germline. The CDR3 contains 13 residues. CDR3 sequence reads: CASSGERGPSEIF. In nucleotides, the CDR3 is TGTGCCAGCAGTGGGGAACGGGGCCCCAGCGAGATTTTC. Using reference TRBV2 and TRBJ2-5 for the parts outside the CDR3, the full variable domain is EPEVTQTPSHQVTQMGQEVILRCVPISNHLYFYWYRQILGQKVEFLVSFYNNEISEKSEIFDDQFSVERPDGSNFTLKIRSTKLEDSAMYFCASSGERGPSEIFGPGTRLLVL.

The chain links TRBV29-1 to TRBJ2-1, with TRBD2 matching over 10 bases. J was trimmed by 11 bases and V by 6 bases; bases with no gene match: 10. This CDR3 has 13 residues. CDR1 SQVTM and CDR2 ANQGSEA come from the germline V gene. As DNA, the CDR3 is TGCAGCGTGTCTAGCGGGGGTAGGGGTAAGCAGTTCTTC. It codes for CSVSSGGRGKQFF.

This clonotype was observed a few times. The chain couples TRBV27 to TRBJ1-4; D is perhaps TRBD1 (6 bases). Trimming removed 3 bases at V and 5 bases at J, with 10 bases between. This CDR3 has 14 amino acids. Per germline, CDR1 MNHEY and CDR2 SMNVEV (reference sequence). The CDR3 region has the DNA TGTGCCAGCAGTTTGCACAGGGTGAATGAAAAACTGTTTTTT. Translation: CASSLHRVNEKLFF.